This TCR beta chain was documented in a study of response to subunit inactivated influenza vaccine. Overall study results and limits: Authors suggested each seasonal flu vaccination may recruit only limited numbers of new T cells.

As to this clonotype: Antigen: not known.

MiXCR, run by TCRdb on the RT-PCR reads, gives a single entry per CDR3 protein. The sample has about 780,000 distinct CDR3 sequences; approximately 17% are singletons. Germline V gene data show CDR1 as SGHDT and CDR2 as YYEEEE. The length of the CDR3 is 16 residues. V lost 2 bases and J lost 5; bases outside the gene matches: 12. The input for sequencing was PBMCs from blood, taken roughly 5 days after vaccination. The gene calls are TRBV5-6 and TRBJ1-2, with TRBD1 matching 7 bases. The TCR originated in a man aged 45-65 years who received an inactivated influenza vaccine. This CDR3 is CASSFLHPTGRYGYTF. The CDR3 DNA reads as TGTGCCAGCAGCTTTCTCCACCCGACAGGGAGATATGGCTACACCTTC.